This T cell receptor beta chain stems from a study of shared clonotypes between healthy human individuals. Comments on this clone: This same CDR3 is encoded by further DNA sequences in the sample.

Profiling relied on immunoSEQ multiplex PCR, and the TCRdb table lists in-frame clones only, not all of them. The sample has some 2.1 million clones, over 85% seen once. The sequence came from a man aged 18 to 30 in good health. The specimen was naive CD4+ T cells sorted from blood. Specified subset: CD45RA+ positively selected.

The CDR3 is CASSSGVGETQYF. The CDR3, as DNA: TGTGCCAGCAGCTCCGGGGTCGGAGAGACCCAGTACTTC. The chain combines TRBV11-2 with TRBJ2-5; TRBD2 is a possible D gene (5 bases). Germline CDR1 SGHAT, CDR2 FQNNGV. Trimming removed 4 bases at V and 4 bases at J, with 10 bases between. The CDR3 runs to 13 residues.